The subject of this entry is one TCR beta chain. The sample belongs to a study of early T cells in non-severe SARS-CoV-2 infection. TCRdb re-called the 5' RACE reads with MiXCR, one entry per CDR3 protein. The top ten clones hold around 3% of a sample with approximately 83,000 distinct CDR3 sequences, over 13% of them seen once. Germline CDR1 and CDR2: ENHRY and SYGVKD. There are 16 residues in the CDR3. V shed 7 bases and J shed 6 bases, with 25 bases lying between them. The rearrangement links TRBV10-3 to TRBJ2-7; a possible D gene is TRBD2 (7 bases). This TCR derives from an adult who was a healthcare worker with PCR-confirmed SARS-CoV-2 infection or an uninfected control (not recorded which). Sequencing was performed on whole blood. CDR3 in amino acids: CAIKADSSGGSTEQYF. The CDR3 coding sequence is TGTGCCATCAAGGCGGACAGTTCTGGCGGGAGTACCGAGCAGTACTTC.